Listed below are T cell receptor beta chains from one sample, sequenced in a study of blood T cells in healthy people across ages. TCRdb independently ran MiXCR on the 5' RACE reads; one entry per CDR3 protein. The data contain about 1,800,000 distinct CDR3 sequences, over 25% of them singletons. Sequences were obtained from blood. The receptors stem from a woman under 40 in good health. Both conserved end residues are part of each CDR3. The order of the fields is clone size, V gene, CDR3 protein. Clone sizes are given selectively: once, few, many, or a class where the clone is expanded.

size: few
V: TRBV7-3
CDR3: CASSLMARSSYNEQFF

size: many
V: TRBV4-3
CDR3: CASSQEPGGDEQFF

size: .
V: TRBV11-3
CDR3: CASSMGGRLNEQFF

size: .
V: TRBV12-3/TRBV12-4
CDR3: CASRTPGGPSEQFF

size: few
V: TRBV12-3/TRBV12-4
CDR3: CASNVARHTDTQYF

size: few
V: TRBV7-2
CDR3: CASSRSGTSVYEQYF

size: .
V: TRBV20-1
CDR3: CSERVSSADTQYF

size: few
V: TRBV20-1
CDR3: CSARDGVTSGAQETQYF

size: .
V: TRBV12-3/TRBV12-4
CDR3: CASSSRPGRRPDTEAFF

size: .
V: TRBV14
CDR3: CASSKGTGGRGEQYF

size: .
V: TRBV6-6
CDR3: CASSQMGAYGYTF

size: once
V: TRBV7-9
CDR3: CASSQGLAGARAGELFF

size: many
V: TRBV10-3
CDR3: CAISSGGTDSYEQYF

size: few
V: TRBV24-1
CDR3: CATRDWRSTDTQYF

size: few
V: TRBV30
CDR3: CAWSVLGSTDTQYF

size: .
V: TRBV6-2/TRBV6-3
CDR3: CASSYTFRQTSTMNTEAFF

size: few
V: TRBV7-3
CDR3: CASSSVGGRGETQYF

size: few
V: TRBV5-1
CDR3: CASSRGATSSYEQYF

size: many
V: TRBV5-1
CDR3: CASSAGYGPNQPQHF

size: many
V: TRBV7-2
CDR3: CASSSVTGMGEQFF

size: few
V: TRBV7-2
CDR3: CASSSSGTSGSYNEQFF

size: .
V: TRBV5-1
CDR3: CASRTAENTEAFF

size: many
V: TRBV25-1
CDR3: CASSGGIGRNEQFF

size: many
V: TRBV11-1
CDR3: CASSLRGHYGYTF

size: .
V: TRBV20-1
CDR3: CSASWAGLGYGYTF

size: few
V: TRBV29-1
CDR3: CSVEWSWSDTQYF

size: .
V: TRBV9
CDR3: CASSATVDYEQYF

size: .
V: TRBV20-1
CDR3: CSARRTETGELFF

size: .
V: TRBV6-5
CDR3: CASSWGRLQETQYF

size: many
V: TRBV28
CDR3: CASSRGGGVREQYF

size: few
V: TRBV11-2
CDR3: CATRASSVSDTQYF

size: .
V: TRBV18
CDR3: CASSPGVLDGYTF

size: .
V: TRBV6-2/TRBV6-3
CDR3: CASSSLREGVLNEQFF

size: .
V: TRBV7-9
CDR3: CASSLVPVGEGTQYF

size: .
V: TRBV2
CDR3: CASSGTSIEGEQFF

size: few
V: TRBV10-3
CDR3: CAISETGTYSYGYTF

size: few
V: TRBV28
CDR3: CASSLTGGIWNIQYF

size: .
V: TRBV18
CDR3: CASSLSRDSPGNTIYF

size: many
V: TRBV20-1
CDR3: CSARGVSGRYNEQYF

size: few
V: TRBV10-3
CDR3: CAISDRQGNTEAFF

size: few
V: TRBV29-1
CDR3: CSVAGGREAGELFF

size: few
V: TRBV7-9
CDR3: CASSSRKQGRDTQYF

size: many
V: TRBV6-2/TRBV6-3
CDR3: CASSYEGEQYF

size: .
V: TRBV5-1
CDR3: CASCTDNSYEQYF

size: many
V: TRBV29-1
CDR3: CSVAGKVVAGEQFF

size: .
V: TRBV5-5
CDR3: CASSLGIRDEQYF

size: .
V: TRBV19
CDR3: CASVGPGDYGYTF

size: few
V: TRBV4-1
CDR3: CASSPDPGQNYGYTF

size: .
V: TRBV20-1
CDR3: CSARDLGVTGGSSDTQYF

size: .
V: TRBV20-1
CDR3: CSGDRGETQYF

size: many
V: TRBV7-2
CDR3: CASSQPGAHEQYF

size: .
V: TRBV9
CDR3: CASSTRLAGAYTDTQYF

size: few
V: TRBV11-2
CDR3: CASSLLAGGVDEQYF